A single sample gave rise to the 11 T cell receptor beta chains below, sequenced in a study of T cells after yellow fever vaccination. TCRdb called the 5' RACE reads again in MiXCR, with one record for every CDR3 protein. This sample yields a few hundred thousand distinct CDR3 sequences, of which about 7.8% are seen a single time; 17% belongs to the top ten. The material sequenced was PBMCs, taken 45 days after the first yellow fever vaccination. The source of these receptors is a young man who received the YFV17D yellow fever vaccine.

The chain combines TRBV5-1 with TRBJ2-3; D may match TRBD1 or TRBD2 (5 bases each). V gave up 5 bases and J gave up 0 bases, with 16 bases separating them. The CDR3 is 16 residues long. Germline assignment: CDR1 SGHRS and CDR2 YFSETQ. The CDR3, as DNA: TGCGCCAGCAGATTAGGGGCCCTAGCTAGCACAGATACGCAGTATTTT. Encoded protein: CASRLGALASTDTQYF.

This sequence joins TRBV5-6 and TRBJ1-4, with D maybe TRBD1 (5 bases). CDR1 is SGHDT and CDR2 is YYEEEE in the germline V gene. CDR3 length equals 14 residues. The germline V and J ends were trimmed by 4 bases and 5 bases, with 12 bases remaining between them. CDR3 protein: CASSQGRSNEKLFF. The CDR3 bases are TGTGCCAGCAGCCAGGGACGGAGCAATGAAAAACTGTTTTTT.

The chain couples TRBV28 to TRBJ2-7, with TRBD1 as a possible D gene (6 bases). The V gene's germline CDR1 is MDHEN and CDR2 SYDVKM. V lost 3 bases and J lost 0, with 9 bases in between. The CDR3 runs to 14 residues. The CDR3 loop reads CASSFTGTSYEQYV. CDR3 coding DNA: TGTGCCAGCAGTTTCACAGGGACCTCCTACGAGCAGTACGTC.

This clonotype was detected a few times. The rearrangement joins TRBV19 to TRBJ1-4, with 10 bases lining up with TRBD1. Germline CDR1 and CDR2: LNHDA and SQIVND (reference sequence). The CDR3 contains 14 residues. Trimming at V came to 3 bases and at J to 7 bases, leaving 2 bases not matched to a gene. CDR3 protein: CASSMDRGSEKLFF. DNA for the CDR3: TGTGCCAGTAGTATGGACAGGGGGTCTGAAAAACTGTTTTTT.

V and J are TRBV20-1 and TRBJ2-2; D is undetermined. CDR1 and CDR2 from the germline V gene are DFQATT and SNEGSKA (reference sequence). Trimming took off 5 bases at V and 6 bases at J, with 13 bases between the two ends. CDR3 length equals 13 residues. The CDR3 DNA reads TGCAGTGCTGCAGGACGGCACGCCGGGGAGCTGTTTTTT. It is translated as CSAAGRHAGELFF.

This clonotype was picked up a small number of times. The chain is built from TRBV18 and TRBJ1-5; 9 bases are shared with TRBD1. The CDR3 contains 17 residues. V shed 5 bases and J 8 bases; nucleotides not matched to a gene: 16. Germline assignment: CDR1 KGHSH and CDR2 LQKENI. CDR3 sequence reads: CASSSRPGQGLTEPQHF. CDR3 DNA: TGTGCCAGCTCATCCCGACCGGGACAGGGTTTGACGGAGCCCCAGCATTTT.

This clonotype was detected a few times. The CDR3 region has the DNA TGTGCCAGCAGTTTAGCGACACGGGGGCTTCACAATGAGCAGTTCTTC. Protein product: CASSLATRGLHNEQFF. The V call is TRBV12-3 or TRBV12-4, the J call TRBJ2-1; D tentatively reads TRBD1 or TRBD2 (6 bases each). This CDR3 contains 16 residues. V was shortened by 0 bases and J by 5 bases, with 14 bases between the two germline ends.

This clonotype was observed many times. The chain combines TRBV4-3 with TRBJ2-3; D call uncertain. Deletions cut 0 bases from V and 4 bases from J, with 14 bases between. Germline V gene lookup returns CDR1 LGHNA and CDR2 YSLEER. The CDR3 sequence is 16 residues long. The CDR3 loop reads CASSQEHSDRPDTQYF. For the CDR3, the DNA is TGCGCCAGCAGCCAAGAGCATTCGGACCGCCCAGATACGCAGTATTTT.

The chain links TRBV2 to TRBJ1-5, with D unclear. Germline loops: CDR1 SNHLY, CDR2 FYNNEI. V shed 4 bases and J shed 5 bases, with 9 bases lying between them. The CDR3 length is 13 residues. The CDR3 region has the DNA TGTGCCAGCAGTGTAGGGTCGGATCAGCCCCAGCATTTT. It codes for CASSVGSDQPQHF.

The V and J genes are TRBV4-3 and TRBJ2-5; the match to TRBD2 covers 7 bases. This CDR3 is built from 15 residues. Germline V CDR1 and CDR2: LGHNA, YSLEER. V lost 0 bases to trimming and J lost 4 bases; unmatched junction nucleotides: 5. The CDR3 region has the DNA TGCGCCAGCAGCCAAGACTCCGGGAGGAGAGAGACCCAGTACTTC. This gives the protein CASSQDSGRRETQYF.

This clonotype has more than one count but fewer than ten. CDR3 sequence (DNA): TGCGCCAGCAGCTTGGCAGGGTTTAGCACAGATACGCAGTATTTT. This codes for CASSLAGFSTDTQYF. The J gene is TRBJ2-3, the V gene TRBV5-1; weak D call: TRBD1 (5 bases). Trimming stripped 0 bases from V and 0 bases from J, with 8 bases between. Germline V CDR1 and CDR2: SGHRS, YFSETQ. The CDR3 is made up of 15 amino acids.